Below are 19 T cell receptor beta chains sequenced from a single sample in a study of type 1 regulatory T cells. Their antigens are not known. A single record per CDR3 protein comes from TCRdb applying MiXCR to the reads. The sample consists of roughly 62,000 distinct CDR3 sequences, 62% of them appearing once. Sequenced sample: cultured non-Tr1 T cells, either the whole culture or a sorted T cell fraction (not recorded which). These receptors came from a human donor in good health.

The chain is built from TRBV20-1 and TRBJ2-1; D is unclear. This CDR3 contains 13 residues. Germline CDR1 reads DFQATT; CDR2 reads SNEGSKA (reference sequence). Trimming removed 5 bases at V and 15 bases at J, with 23 bases between. CDR3 in amino acids: CSADVPDLQTRFF. CDR3 in DNA: TGCAGTGCTGATGTCCCGGACCTCCAAACGCGGTTCTTC.

The rearrangement joins TRBV25-1 to TRBJ1-2, with D uncertain. The CDR3 spans 12 residues. Germline assignment: CDR1 MGHDK and CDR2 SYGVNS. The ends were cut back, 1 base at V and 7 bases at J, with 7 bases in the middle. The CDR3, as DNA: TGTGCCAGCAGTGAATCGGGAAGTGGCTACACCTTC. This translates into CASSESGSGYTF.

In its sample, this clonotype ranks as medium-sized (0.01 to 0.1%). J is TRBJ2-2 and V is TRBV7-2, with 9 nucleotides matching TRBD2. Germline CDR1 is SGHTA and CDR2 is FQGNSA. Trimming cost V 3 bases and J 1 base; bases outside gene matches: 0. This CDR3 has 15 amino acids. CDR3 protein: CASSLTSGNTGELFF. In nucleotides, the CDR3 is TGTGCCAGCAGCTTGACTAGCGGGAACACCGGGGAGCTGTTTTTT.

This clonotype showed up just a few times. The chain couples TRBV5-1 to TRBJ2-3; 8 nucleotides align to TRBD2. Germline-derived CDR1 and CDR2 are SGHRS and YFSETQ. V gave up 0 bases and J gave up 5 bases; unmatched junction bases: 2. The CDR3 runs to 14 residues. In DNA, the CDR3 is TGCGCCAGCAGCTTGGGAACTAGCGGAGATACGCAGTATTTT. Its translation is CASSLGTSGDTQYF.

The chain uses TRBV6-1 and TRBJ2-5, with D perhaps TRBD2 (6 bases). V lost 7 bases and J lost 6, with 18 bases in between. This CDR3 spans 14 amino acids. Looked up from germline, CDR1 is MNHNS and CDR2 is SASEGT. The chain's CDR3 is CASIGTGARKTQYF. DNA of the CDR3: TGTGCCAGCATCGGGACGGGAGCGAGAAAGACCCAGTACTTC.

This clonotype was counted between two and nine times. The chain uses TRBV20-1 and TRBJ2-7, with TRBD2 as a possible D gene (5 bases). This CDR3 region has 11 residues. Germline assignment: CDR1 DFQATT and CDR2 SNEGSKA (reference sequence). Trimming stripped 4 bases from V and 6 bases from J, with 10 bases between. The CDR3 is CSATGVGEQYF. The DNA for the CDR3 is TGCAGTGCTACCGGGGTTGGCGAGCAGTACTTC.

CDR3 loop: CASSWNGDQYF. CDR3 DNA sequence: TGTGCCAGCAGCTGGAACGGGGATCAGTACTTC. This chain links TRBV11-2 with TRBJ2-5; D is possibly TRBD2 (5 bases). With 4 bases removed from V and 11 bases from J, the gap between germline ends came to 11 bases. Germline CDR1 SGHAT, CDR2 FQNNGV. This CDR3 spans 11 amino acids.

In its sample, this clonotype was seen a few times. CDR3 sequence reads: CASSLAPTPTVEAFF. DNA for the CDR3: TGCGCCAGCAGCTTGGCCCCAACACCGACAGTGGAAGCTTTCTTT. The V gene is TRBV5-1, the J gene TRBJ1-1; D is possibly TRBD1 (5 bases). The CDR3 length is 15 residues. The germline V gene encodes CDR1 SGHRS and CDR2 YFSETQ. V was pared by 0 bases and J by 8 bases, with 17 bases between.

V gene TRBV7-9 combines with J gene TRBJ1-4; a possible D gene is TRBD1 (5 bases). V lost 5 bases to trimming and J lost 7 bases, with 14 bases between them. The CDR3 runs 14 residues. Looked up from germline, CDR1 is SEHNR and CDR2 is FQNEAQ (reference sequence). The chain's CDR3 is CASSASEGREKLFF. The CDR3 DNA follows: TGTGCCAGCAGCGCCTCGGAGGGGCGTGAAAAACTGTTTTTT.

The rearrangement joins TRBV19 to TRBJ2-1, with 11 bases that match TRBD2. The CDR3 length is 14 residues. The V gene's germline CDR1 is LNHDA and CDR2 SQIVND (reference sequence). The trim removed 5 bases at V and 7 bases at J, leaving 4 bases unmatched. CDR3 loop: CASSPGLAENEQFF. The CDR3 coding sequence is TGTGCCAGTAGTCCGGGACTAGCGGAAAATGAGCAGTTCTTC.

The chain couples TRBV7-9 to TRBJ1-3; 10 bases fit TRBD1. The ends lost 3 bases at V and 8 bases at J; junction bases unmatched: 4. The CDR3 extends over 14 amino acids. From germline, CDR1 is SEHNR and CDR2 FQNEAQ (reference sequence). The CDR3 sequence is CASSLQGQGDTIYF. The CDR3 coding sequence is TGTGCCAGCAGCTTGCAAGGACAGGGGGACACCATATATTTT. The full variable domain, in which reference TRBV7-9 and TRBJ1-3 provide the parts outside the CDR3, is DTGVSQNPRHKITKRGQNVTFRCDPISEHNRLYWYRQTLGQGPEFLTYFQNEAQLEKSRLLSDRFSAERPKGSFSTLEIQRTEQGDSAMYLCASSLQGQGDTIYFGEGSWLTVV.

The rearrangement joins TRBV20-1 to TRBJ1-6; TRBD1 is a possible D gene (5 bases). V lost 6 bases to trimming and J lost 9 bases, with 18 bases between them. The CDR3 extends over 14 amino acids. CDR1 DFQATT and CDR2 SNEGSKA come from the germline V gene (reference sequence). CDR3 nucleotide sequence: TGCAGTGCCGCGGTGGGCAGGGAGGGTTCACCCCTCCACTTT. This sequence encodes CSAAVGREGSPLHF.

The V and J genes are TRBV28 and TRBJ1-5, with no clear D. The germline V and J ends were trimmed by 3 bases and 7 bases, with 7 bases remaining between them. The CDR3 runs to 12 residues. Germline CDR1 is MDHEN and CDR2 is SYDVKM. CDR3 sequence (DNA): TGTGCCAGCAGTTTCTTGGTACAGCCCCAGCATTTT. Its translation is CASSFLVQPQHF. The full variable domain, rest sourced from reference TRBV28 and TRBJ1-5, is DVKVTQSSRYLVKRTGEKVFLECVQDMDHENMFWYRQDPGLGLRLIYFSYDVKMKEKGDIPEGYSVSREKKERFSLILESASTNQTSMYLCASSFLVQPQHFGDGTRLSIL.

This chain links TRBV5-6 with TRBJ2-1; D not certain. Germline values: CDR1 SGHDT, CDR2 YYEEEE. V lost 1 base to trimming and J lost 7 bases, with 18 bases between them. The CDR3 spans 16 residues. Here the CDR3 DNA reads TGTGCCAGCAGCTTGTGGGCAGAAAGGTCGGAGAATGAGCAGTTCTTC. Encoded protein: CASSLWAERSENEQFF.

CDR3 sequence: CATSRVMVGEQFF. The CDR3 nucleotides are TGTGCCACCAGCAGAGTTATGGTTGGTGAGCAGTTCTTC. This rearrangement joins TRBV15 to TRBJ2-1; no clear D. V was trimmed by 1 base and J by 9 bases, leaving 10 bases between them. The CDR3 has 13 amino acids. Germline CDR1 is LNHNV and CDR2 is YYDKDF (reference sequence). Combining the CDR3 with reference TRBV15 and TRBJ2-1 gives the whole variable domain DAMVIQNPRYQVTQFGKPVTLSCSQTLNHNVMYWYQQKSSQAPKLLFHYYDKDFNNEADTPDNFQSRRPNTSFCFLDIRSPGLGDTAMYLCATSRVMVGEQFFGPGTRLTVL.

The rearrangement joins TRBV20-1 to TRBJ2-1, with 13 bases identical to TRBD2. Germline V gene lookup returns CDR1 DFQATT and CDR2 SNEGSKA (reference sequence). CDR3 size: 14 residues. The CDR3 DNA follows: TGCAGCGGACTAGCGGGAGTAGGTAGGAATGAGCAGTTCTTC. Translating it yields CSGLAGVGRNEQFF.

This sequence joins TRBV7-2 and TRBJ2-1; D possibly corresponds to TRBD2 (7 bases). Deletions cut 5 bases from V and 1 base from J, with 12 bases between. The CDR3 runs 15 residues. Germline V gene data show CDR1 as SGHTA and CDR2 as FQGNSA. In nucleotides, the CDR3 is TGTGCCAGCAGCCGCGGGGGCGGGTCCTACAATGAGCAGTTCTTC. Its translation: CASSRGGGSYNEQFF.

The sample holds one count of this clonotype. The V call is TRBV12-3 or TRBV12-4, the J call TRBJ2-7; tentatively, D is TRBD1 (6 bases). The CDR3 runs 13 residues. V dropped 7 bases and J dropped 2 bases, with 12 bases sitting between them. CDR3 sequence reads: CASTKTGTYEQYF. The CDR3, as DNA: TGTGCCAGCACCAAAACAGGGACCTACGAGCAGTACTTC.

The rearrangement uses TRBV29-1 and TRBJ2-5, with 10 bases aligning to TRBD2. Germline V gene lookup returns CDR1 SQVTM and CDR2 ANQGSEA. Losses at the gene ends were 4 bases for V and 5 bases for J; bases not matched to a gene: 7. This CDR3 contains 14 residues. The CDR3 loop reads CSVVLAGERETQYF. CDR3 DNA: TGCAGCGTTGTCCTAGCGGGAGAGCGGGAGACCCAGTACTTC. The full variable domain, rest sourced from reference TRBV29-1 and TRBJ2-5, is SAVISQKPSRDICQRGTSLTIQCQVDSQVTMMFWYRQQPGQSLTLIATANQGSEATYESGFVIDKFPISRPNLTFSTLTVSNMSPEDSSIYLCSVVLAGERETQYFGPGTRLLVL.